This T cell receptor beta chain was profiled in a study of T cell responses to AZD1222 COVID-19 vaccine. Study as a whole: Second-dose schedules of about 4 or about 12 weeks were combined. Study results and limitations: Regions left unmutated in variants are reportedly the target of nearly half of spike-specific TCRs. White British ancestry dominated among donors, who included more females, and clonal diversity was possibly underestimated.

As regards this clone: Its specificity is not known.

Here immunoSEQ multiplex PCR was the method, and the copy in TCRdb shows in-frame clones only, minus some. The sample lists 100,000 to 150,000 clones; over 90% were seen once. This receptor was identified in an adult in good health. This specimen consisted of peripheral blood, obtained on day 0 of AZD1222 vaccination.

CDR3 DNA sequence: TGCGCCAGCAGCTTCCCGGGATCACCCCTCCACTTT. Amino acid sequence: CASSFPGSPLHF. The rearrangement joins TRBV5-1 to TRBJ1-6; no reliable D call. Germline assignment: CDR1 SGHRS and CDR2 YFSETQ. This CDR3 is 12 amino acids long. Trimming removed 2 bases at V and 10 bases at J, with 7 bases between.